These T cell receptor beta chains were read from a single sample in a study of blood T cell repertoires in COVID-19. Using immunoSEQ multiplex PCR, the repertoire was profiled, and TCRdb retains in-frame clones only, with some absent. In the table there are 200,000 to 250,000 clones, about 81% of which are singletons. Sequencing was performed on peripheral blood. The receptors were gathered from a woman aged 65 to 85 with COVID-19, enrolled during active disease. Each CDR3 is given with its conserved first and last residue.

length | V | CDR3
15 | TRBV6-1 | CASSDSLAGGYEQYF
15 | TRBV28 | CASSSGQGGYNEQFF
15 | TRBV18 | CASSPTGSMNYGYTF
19 | TRBV19 | CASSVAKVAGPLGNQPQHF
14 | TRBV28 | CASTPGLAVNEQYF
15 | TRBV6-5 | CASRDKTGLFPEAFF
13 | TRBV19 | CASSRQGPQPQHF
13 | TRBV2 | CASSARGGDGYTF
16 | TRBV5-1 | CASSLLKTGRGETQYF
18 | TRBV19 | CASSSIIGLGGSNQPQHF
17 | TRBV7-2 | CASSLMRAGGPSYEQYF
14 | TRBV6-5 | CASRKGGINYGYTF
15 | TRBV7-2 | CASSLVRMSTGELFF
12 | TRBV29-1 | CSVELDSYEQYF
14 | TRBV7-9 | CASSSDRTNSPLHF
13 | TRBV18 | CASSLGQGDGYTF
18 | TRBV5-4 | CASSPKSGGTGLNTDAFF
18 | TRBV19 | CASSLGTSGRLSTDTQYF
16 | TRBV5-1 | CASSLGTGVAEREQYF
16 | TRBV12-5 | CASGLEPAPGLYEQYF
15 | TRBV18 | CASSPRRGDSGEQYF
17 | TRBV9 | CASSPRHSVQGDSPLHF
16 | TRBV21-1 | CASSKAGDRGNTEAFF
14 | TRBV5-8 | CASSLRGVTDTQYF
14 | TRBV11-2 | CASSLTPRVTEAFF
14 | TRBV19 | CASSALGTRDGYTF
15 | TRBV30 | CAWNHPSGPGNTIYF
14 | TRBV30 | CAWSVLSGSTEQYF
14 | TRBV2 | CASSEGTSNQPQHF
16 | TRBV5-1 | CASSPWTGGRTGELFF
16 | TRBV5-5 | CASSLNPGTRGGELFF
16 | TRBV6-2/TRBV6-3 | CASSYYFTGLDQPQHF
14 | TRBV5-1 | CASSQRTGGNGYTF
17 | TRBV28 | CASTGGQGVQGRNGYTF
14 | TRBV10-3 | CAISEGQTFGEQYF
14 | TRBV5-6 | CASSPSPVDTEAFF
13 | TRBV3-1/TRBV3-2 | CATGGGEWSEQYF
14 | TRBV6-5 | CASSSRDSLYGYTF
15 | TRBV9 | CASSVEGAGVREQFF
13 | TRBV12-3/TRBV12-4 | CASSLINNQPQHF
14 | TRBV7-2 | CASSRPGITDTQYF
15 | TRBV11-2 | CASSLLGGRDTEAFF
13 | TRBV3-1/TRBV3-2 | CASSQGAAGELFF
16 | TRBV7-3 | CASSLTPAGGGSEQYF
16 | TRBV4-1 | CASSQPWTGNRVAQYF
16 | TRBV28 | CASRTSTGGAHYGYTF
13 | TRBV24-1 | CATSDHSRSIQYF
15 | TRBV6-5 | CASSPVPGRGYEQYF
15 | TRBV7-8 | CASSRGQGRMGELFF
19 | TRBV30 | CAWSGTGAGLALGTGELFF
17 | TRBV2 | CASSEPAVQKRSYEQYF
16 | TRBV19 | CASTPSGVSSYNEQFF
12 | TRBV4-2 | CASSLLSGVRFF
13 | TRBV30 | CAWSVAAYNEQFF
14 | TRBV29-1 | CSVGGGQGINEQFF
17 | TRBV28 | CASSLLVGAVTRYTQYF
15 | TRBV13 | CATTRGQGSAYEQYF